The 17 T cell receptor beta chains below all came from one sample that was sequenced in a study of cytomegalovirus exposure and HLA in healthy donors. The PCR used 60 Vbeta and 13 Jbeta primers. The protocol was immunoSEQ multiplex PCR, while the TCRdb copy is restricted to in-frame clones and leaves out a portion. Of fewer than 85,000 clones detected, about 76% appear once; the ten largest clones hold roughly 12%. The sequenced sample was PBMCs. The source of these receptors is a male donor in good health and CMV-seropositive.

The DNA for the CDR3 is TGCGCCAGCAGCCAATGGACAGGCAAAGCTAACTATGGCTACACCTTC. Amino acid sequence: CASSQWTGKANYGYTF. V is TRBV4-1 and J is TRBJ1-2; TRBD1 aligns across 7 bases. The CDR3 is made up of 16 amino acids. Germline-derived CDR1 and CDR2 are MGHRA and YSYEKL. V shed 2 bases and J 0 bases; nucleotides not matched to a gene: 6.

The chain uses TRBV5-5 and TRBJ2-1, with 7 bases fitting TRBD2. There are 15 residues in the CDR3. Looked up from germline, CDR1 is SGHKS and CDR2 is YYEKEE (reference sequence). V lost 0 bases and J lost 7; bases outside the gene matches: 7. For the CDR3, the DNA is TGTGCCAGCAGCTTGGGGGTTGGGGGGGGGAATGAGCAGTTCTTC. Translation: CASSLGVGGGNEQFF.

The rearrangement uses TRBV5-1 and TRBJ2-1; weak D call: TRBD2 (5 bases). This CDR3 is 15 amino acids long. V lost 4 bases, J lost 0 bases, and 11 bases lay in between. Per germline, CDR1 SGHRS and CDR2 YFSETQ. The CDR3 is CASSEAGYSYNEQFF. CDR3 DNA: TGCGCCAGCAGCGAGGCGGGTTACTCCTACAATGAGCAGTTCTTC.

This clone occurred a few times. The rearrangement uses TRBV20-1 and TRBJ2-7; D is unclear. V lost 3 bases and J lost 7, with 10 bases in between. Germline-derived CDR1 and CDR2 are DFQATT and SNEGSKA (reference sequence). This CDR3 region has 11 residues. The CDR3 bases are TGCAGTGCTAGCTCAGCGAGTGAGCAGTACTTC. Translation: CSASSASEQYF.

The chain links TRBV9 to TRBJ1-4; D perhaps matches TRBD1 (5 bases). Germline V gives CDR1 SGDLS, CDR2 YYNGEE. V gave up 4 bases and J gave up 4 bases, with 17 bases separating them. CDR3 length: 16 residues. The DNA of the CDR3 is TGTGCCAGCAGCCCAGGCACAGGCTTAATTAATGAAAAACTGTTTTTT. Its translation is CASSPGTGLINEKLFF.

This chain links TRBV6-5 with TRBJ1-2, with TRBD1 identical over 8 bases. The V gene's germline CDR1 is MNHEY and CDR2 SVGAGI. The CDR3 extends over 13 amino acids. After removal of 6 bases from V and 8 bases from J, the junction contained 8 bases not matched to a gene. The CDR3 loop is CASRLGQVGGYTF. The CDR3 DNA follows: TGTGCCAGCAGGTTGGGACAGGTGGGGGGCTACACCTTC.

Only a few counts were recorded for this clone. This chain links TRBV9 with TRBJ1-6; D might be TRBD1 (5 bases). Germline V lookup: CDR1 SGDLS, CDR2 YYNGEE. V was shortened by 3 bases and J by 14 bases, with 15 bases between the two germline ends. CDR3 length: 13 residues. The chain's CDR3 is CASSASLRDSLHF. Written as DNA, the CDR3 is TGTGCCAGCAGCGCATCCCTCCGGGACTCCCTCCACTTT.

This chain joins TRBV14 and TRBJ1-2; D call uncertain. V was trimmed by 4 bases and J by 4 bases, leaving 16 bases between them. Germline loops: CDR1 SGHDN, CDR2 FVKESK. The CDR3 has 15 amino acids. CDR3 amino acids: CASSPRTLGGYGYTF. The CDR3 DNA sequence: TGTGCCAGCAGCCCGAGGACCCTGGGAGGCTATGGCTACACCTTC. The whole variable domain, filled in from reference TRBV14 and TRBJ1-2, reads EAGVTQFPSHSVIEKGQTVTLRCDPISGHDNLYWYRRVMGKEIKFLLHFVKESKQDESGMPNNRFLAERTGGTYSTLKVQPAELEDSGVYFCASSPRTLGGYGYTFGSGTRLTVV.

The chain joins TRBV7-9 to TRBJ2-3, with 7 positions matching TRBD2. This CDR3 spans 15 amino acids. Germline V gives CDR1 SEHNR, CDR2 FQNEAQ (reference sequence). Trimming removed 0 bases from V and 4 bases from J; junction bases left unmatched: 4. The CDR3 sequence is CASSLAGGIPDTQYF. The CDR3 nucleotides read TGTGCCAGCAGCTTAGCGGGGGGGATTCCAGATACGCAGTATTTT.

V usage is TRBV5-1 and J usage is TRBJ1-1; 7 nucleotides line up with TRBD1. Germline values: CDR1 SGHRS, CDR2 YFSETQ. CDR3 length equals 14 residues. Trimming removed 2 bases from V and 0 bases from J; junction bases left unmatched: 1. The DNA for the CDR3 is TGCGCCAGCAGCTTCGGGACAGTGAACACTGAAGCTTTCTTT. Amino acids: CASSFGTVNTEAFF. Full variable domain (outside the CDR3, taken from reference TRBV5-1 and TRBJ1-1): KAGVTQTPRYLIKTRGQQVTLSCSPISGHRSVSWYQQTPGQGLQFLFEYFSETQRNKGNFPGRFSGRQFSNSRSEMNVSTLELGDSALYLCASSFGTVNTEAFFGQGTRLTVV.

This clone was recorded only once. The rearrangement links TRBV4-2 to TRBJ2-1; 7 bases map to TRBD2. V shed 1 base, J shed 2 bases, and the junction held 2 bases outside the gene matches. The germline CDR1 and CDR2 sequences are LGHNA and YNFKEQ. CDR3 length: 15 amino acids. The CDR3 DNA reads TGTGCCAGCAGCCAAGGACTAGCAGCCTACAATGAGCAGTTCTTC. Its translation: CASSQGLAAYNEQFF.

V is TRBV7-8 and J is TRBJ2-7; 9 bases match TRBD1. CDR3 length: 14 residues. The ends lost 5 bases at V and 3 bases at J; junction bases unmatched: 5. Germline CDR1 and CDR2: SGHVS and FQNEAQ. The CDR3: CASSIRQGDYEQYF. The CDR3 DNA sequence: TGTGCCAGCAGCATTAGACAGGGGGACTACGAGCAGTACTTC.

As to this clone: At one boundary the junction diverges from the germline segment, which might be a read error. The chain couples TRBV6-1 to TRBJ2-1, with D perhaps TRBD2 (6 bases). In germline, CDR1 is MNHNS, CDR2 SASEGT. This CDR3 region has 16 residues. The CDR3 DNA reads TGTGCCAGCAGTGAAGCGCATGGTAGCGGATACAATGGGCAGTTCTTC. Translation: CASSEAHGSGYNGQFF.

The chain joins TRBV6-1 to TRBJ2-2; TRBD2 might be the D (7 bases). The CDR3 spans 13 residues. Germline V gene lookup returns CDR1 MNHNS and CDR2 SASEGT. V lost 6 bases to trimming and J lost 9 bases, with 14 bases between them. The CDR3 DNA is TGTGCCAGCAGCCTAAGGGGGGGAAGGGAGCTGTTTTTT. Protein: CASSLRGGRELFF.

The chain carries TRBV4-1 and TRBJ2-2; maybe TRBD1 (5 bases). From germline, CDR1 is MGHRA and CDR2 YSYEKL. The CDR3 loop spans 13 amino acids. V lost 4 bases, J lost 9 bases, and 12 bases lay in between. CDR3 loop: CASSPQGFRELFF. The CDR3 nucleotides are TGCGCCAGCAGCCCTCAGGGATTCCGGGAGCTGTTTTTT.

About this clone: This CDR3 is also generated by other DNA sequences in the sample. This chain links TRBV7-9 with TRBJ1-1; unclear D gene. Between the trimmed V and J ends, which lost 5 bases and 5 bases, there was a span of 9 bases. The length of the CDR3 is 12 residues. The germline CDR1 and CDR2 sequences are SEHNR and FQNEAQ (reference sequence). The DNA for the CDR3 is TGTGCCAGCAGCCGGGGAGGAACTGAAGCTTTCTTT. This encodes CASSRGGTEAFF.

V usage is TRBV27 and J usage is TRBJ2-7, with 11 bases lining up with TRBD2. This CDR3 spans 16 amino acids. V dropped 5 bases and J dropped 2; count of bases not matched to a gene: 8. The germline CDR1 and CDR2 sequences are MNHEY and SMNVEV (reference sequence). The CDR3 bases are TGTGCCAGCAGTATCACTAGCGGGGGCCCACCCTACGAGCAGTACTTC. Amino acids: CASSITSGGPPYEQYF.